Below, 20 T cell receptor beta chains from the same sample are listed, as sequenced in a study of blood T cell repertoires in COVID-19. Only in-frame clones appear in the TCRdb table, and some are missing; sequencing was by immunoSEQ multiplex PCR. Of about 140,000 clones listed, 76% are singletons. Sequenced sample: peripheral blood. These receptors originate from a woman of 80 years or more with active or convalescent COVID-19.

The chain couples TRBV5-4 to TRBJ1-3; tentatively, D is TRBD1 (6 bases). From germline, CDR1 is SGHNT and CDR2 YYREEE (reference sequence). The CDR3 runs 15 residues. The V end was cut by 4 bases, the J end by 0 bases, with 11 bases between. The CDR3 DNA reads TGTGCCAGCAGCCCACGGACAGACTCTGGAAACACCATATATTTT. Its protein is CASSPRTDSGNTIYF.

This sequence joins TRBV20-1 and TRBJ2-7; no firm D call. Germline V gives CDR1 DFQATT, CDR2 SNEGSKA (reference sequence). The CDR3 length is 13 residues. Trimming pared 3 bases from V and 2 bases from J, leaving 11 bases between. This chain's CDR3 is CSASSPVPYEQYF. In DNA form, the CDR3 reads TGCAGTGCTAGTTCCCCAGTCCCCTACGAGCAGTACTTC.

The rearrangement links TRBV9 to TRBJ1-4; D perhaps matches TRBD1 (5 bases). The germline CDR1 and CDR2 sequences are SGDLS and YYNGEE. Trimming pared 0 bases from V and 2 bases from J, leaving 5 bases between. This CDR3 comprises 14 residues. The CDR3 reads CASSVAGTNEKLFF. The CDR3 DNA reads as TGTGCCAGCAGCGTAGCAGGGACTAATGAAAAACTGTTTTTT.

The rearrangement joins TRBV30 to TRBJ2-3; D remains ambiguous. Germline CDR1 GTSNPN, CDR2 SVGIG (reference sequence). Trimming took off 2 bases at V and 3 bases at J, with 3 bases between the two ends. This CDR3 spans 11 amino acids. CDR3 DNA: TGTGCCTGGAGTCTTACAGATACGCAGTATTTT. It is translated as CAWSLTDTQYF. Filled out from reference TRBV30 and TRBJ2-3, the complete variable domain reads SQTIHQWPATLVQPVGSPLSLECTVEGTSNPNLYWYRQAAGRGLQLLFYSVGIGQISSEVPQNLSASRPQDRQFILSSKKLLLSDSGFYLCAWSLTDTQYFGPGTRLTVL.

This rearrangement joins TRBV28 to TRBJ1-2; perhaps TRBD1 as D (5 bases). Germline V gene data show CDR1 as MDHEN and CDR2 as SYDVKM. The germline V and J ends were trimmed by 5 bases and 1 base, with 14 bases remaining between them. The CDR3 is made up of 15 amino acids. The CDR3 DNA reads TGTGCCAGCAGTAACCATCGGGGGAATAACTATGGCTACACCTTC. Translation gives CASSNHRGNNYGYTF.

V gene TRBV5-1 combines with J gene TRBJ1-1; possibly TRBD1 for D (6 bases). V was cut by 4 bases and J by 4 bases, with 14 bases left in between. The CDR3 runs to 14 residues. CDR1 and CDR2 from the germline V gene are SGHRS and YFSETQ. The CDR3 spells CASSGTGFGTEAFF. In DNA, the CDR3 is TGCGCCAGCAGCGGTACAGGGTTCGGCACTGAAGCTTTCTTT.

This clone was recorded only once. The rearrangement links TRBV5-1 to TRBJ2-5, with 7 bases aligning to TRBD1. Germline CDR1 reads SGHRS; CDR2 reads YFSETQ. This CDR3 spans 15 amino acids. V was clipped by 1 base and J by 2 bases; unmatched bases: 5. The CDR3 coding sequence is TGCGCCAGCAGCTTGTATCCGGGACAGCAAGAGACCCAGTACTTC. It is translated as CASSLYPGQQETQYF.

This sequence joins TRBV18 and TRBJ1-6; TRBD1 agrees at 9 bases. The germline CDR1 and CDR2 sequences are KGHSH and LQKENI. The V gene end was trimmed by 1 base and the J gene end by 8 bases; junction bases not matched to a gene: 3. This CDR3 comprises 15 residues. In nucleotides, the CDR3 is TGTGCCAGCTCACCACTAGGGACAGGGTATTCACCCCTCCACTTT. This encodes CASSPLGTGYSPLHF.

V gene TRBV5-4 combines with J gene TRBJ2-7; TRBD1 aligns across 10 bases. Germline CDR1 reads SGHNT; CDR2 reads YYREEE (reference sequence). V lost 7 bases, J lost 4 bases, and 5 bases stayed unmatched. The CDR3 has 13 residues. The CDR3 DNA follows: TGTGCCAGCGGGGACAGGGGATATTACGAGCAGTACTTC. Residues: CASGDRGYYEQYF.

This clone was detected once. The gene calls are TRBV18 and TRBJ2-5, with 8 bases fitting TRBD1. CDR1 is KGHSH and CDR2 is LQKENI in the germline V gene. This CDR3 region has 14 residues. Trimming took 6 bases from V and 4 from J; bases not matched to a gene: 7. CDR3 sequence: CASSRTGIGETQYF. Written as DNA, the CDR3 is TGTGCCAGCTCCAGGACAGGGATTGGAGAGACCCAGTACTTC.

The chain employs TRBV14 and TRBJ2-7; TRBD2 agrees at 7 bases. V lost 1 base, J lost 7 bases, and 10 bases stayed unmatched. Germline assignment: CDR1 SGHDN and CDR2 FVKESK. There are 15 residues in the CDR3. The CDR3 here is CASSQVRGGVGEQYF. CDR3 bases: TGTGCCAGCAGCCAAGTACGCGGGGGTGTGGGGGAGCAGTACTTC.

The chain is built from TRBV7-9 and TRBJ1-1; D is unclear. The CDR3 runs 12 residues. The germline gives CDR1 SEHNR, CDR2 FQNEAQ (reference sequence). V dropped 7 bases and J dropped 1 base, with 7 bases sitting between them. The CDR3 sequence: CASTNKNTEAFF. The CDR3 DNA reads as TGTGCCAGCACCAACAAGAACACTGAAGCTTTCTTT.

V gene TRBV6-2 or TRBV6-3 combines with J gene TRBJ1-5; 7 nucleotides agree with TRBD1. The CDR3 runs to 14 residues. CDR1 and CDR2 (germline): MNHEY, SVGEGT. The J segment lost 7 bases and the V segment lost 6 bases, leaving 9 bases of the junction unmatched. The CDR3 DNA follows: TGTGCCAGCAGCCCGACAGGGTCGTCCCAGCCCCAGCATTTT. This translates into CASSPTGSSQPQHF.

This chain links TRBV6-5 with TRBJ1-3; weak D call: TRBD1 (5 bases). CDR3 length: 15 amino acids. V lost 6 bases and J lost 0, with 12 bases in between. The V gene's germline CDR1 is MNHEY and CDR2 SVGAGI. CDR3 sequence reads: CASRQTGGSGNTIYF. The CDR3 DNA follows: TGTGCCAGCAGACAAACAGGCGGCTCTGGAAACACCATATATTTT.

J is TRBJ1-1 and V is TRBV6-5, with a possible D match to TRBD1 (5 bases). V lost 7 bases, J lost 4 bases, and 16 bases lay in between. In germline, CDR1 is MNHEY, CDR2 SVGAGI. The length of the CDR3 is 14 residues. The CDR3 is CASIEVGGVTEAFF. CDR3 bases: TGTGCCAGCATAGAAGTCGGGGGGGTCACTGAAGCTTTCTTT.

The chain is built from TRBV18 and TRBJ1-1; 8 nucleotides align to TRBD1. The V and J ends lost 2 bases and 2 bases, in that order; junction bases with no gene match: 7. The CDR3 has 16 amino acids. Germline V gene lookup returns CDR1 KGHSH and CDR2 LQKENI. In DNA, the CDR3 is TGTGCCAGCTCACCAGCAGGGGGCGCGATTAACACTGAAGCTTTCTTT. This translates into CASSPAGGAINTEAFF.

V is TRBV7-2 and J is TRBJ2-3; possibly TRBD1 for D (6 bases). Germline V lookup: CDR1 SGHTA, CDR2 FQGNSA. The CDR3 is 15 amino acids. V lost 5 bases to trimming and J lost 6 bases, with 18 bases between them. DNA for the CDR3: TGTGCCAGCAGCGGACAGTTTGGGAGTCTGGATACGCAGTATTTT. Its protein is CASSGQFGSLDTQYF.

This clone has a single count. J is TRBJ1-6 and V is TRBV2, with 9 bases fitting TRBD1. Germline CDR1 is SNHLY and CDR2 is FYNNEI. The CDR3 extends over 15 amino acids. V dropped 6 bases and J dropped 7; count of bases not matched to a gene: 7. CDR3 coding DNA: TGTGCCAGCAGAGGGACAGGGATCGGGAATTCACCCCTCCACTTT. This translates into CASRGTGIGNSPLHF.

This clone turned up a few times. This chain uses TRBV7-8 with TRBJ1-1; D possibly corresponds to TRBD1 (5 bases). The V and J ends lost 0 bases and 8 bases respectively, with 16 bases between them. Germline V CDR1 and CDR2: SGHVS, FQNEAQ. The CDR3 totals 15 residues. CDR3 nucleotides: TGTGCCAGCAGCTTAGCATCAGGGTGGATTTTCGAAGCTTTCTTT. This encodes CASSLASGWIFEAFF.

The genes are TRBV5-1 and TRBJ1-1, with TRBD1 as a possible D gene (6 bases). Trimming took off 2 bases at V and 3 bases at J, with 11 bases between the two ends. The germline gives CDR1 SGHRS, CDR2 YFSETQ. There are 14 residues in the CDR3. The CDR3 is CASSFTGIDTEAFF. DNA for the CDR3: TGCGCCAGCAGCTTCACAGGGATTGACACTGAAGCTTTCTTT. The variable domain in full, with the rest retrieved from reference TRBV5-1 and TRBJ1-1, is KAGVTQTPRYLIKTRGQQVTLSCSPISGHRSVSWYQQTPGQGLQFLFEYFSETQRNKGNFPGRFSGRQFSNSRSEMNVSTLELGDSALYLCASSFTGIDTEAFFGQGTRLTVV.